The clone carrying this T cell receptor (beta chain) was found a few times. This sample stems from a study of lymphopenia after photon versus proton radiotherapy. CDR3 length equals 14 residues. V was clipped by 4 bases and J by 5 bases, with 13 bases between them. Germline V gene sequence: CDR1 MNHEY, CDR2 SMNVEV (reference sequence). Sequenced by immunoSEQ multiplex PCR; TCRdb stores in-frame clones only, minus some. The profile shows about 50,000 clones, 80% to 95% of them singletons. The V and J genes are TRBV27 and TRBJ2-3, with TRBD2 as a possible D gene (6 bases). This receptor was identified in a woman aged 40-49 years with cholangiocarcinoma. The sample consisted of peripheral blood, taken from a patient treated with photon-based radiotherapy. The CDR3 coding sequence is TGTGCCAGCAGTTGGAGGGCTTTGGGAGATACGCAGTATTTT. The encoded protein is CASSWRALGDTQYF.